Shown below are 29 T cell receptor beta chains from a single sample sequenced in a study of tumor and adjacent non-tumor tissue in lung cancer. RNA was extracted from bulk tissue without any cell sorting. The normal lung tissue was taken more than 3 cm from the tumor edge. TCRbeta libraries were built with three rounds of nested PCR, modified from ARM-PCR. MiXCR, run by TCRdb on the multiplex PCR reads, gives a single entry per CDR3 protein. This sample has around 82,000 distinct CDR3 sequences, with approximately 80% found just once. The sample taken for sequencing was distant non-tumor lung tissue. The source is a man in his sixties with non-small cell lung cancer.

V and J are TRBV20-1 and TRBJ1-5; no clear D gene. V lost 1 base, J lost 7 bases, and 17 bases lay in between. This CDR3 is 15 amino acids long. The germline gives CDR1 DFQATT, CDR2 SNEGSKA (reference sequence). CDR3 coding DNA: TGCAGTGCTAGAGGTCGAAGGTGTGGAGGGCAGCCCCAGCATTTT. As protein: CSARGRRCGGQPQHF.

For this clonotype: A clone one base away is much larger, so this may be a read error. V gene TRBV30 combines with J gene TRBJ2-2; 8 nucleotides line up with TRBD2. The CDR3 runs to 14 residues. CDR1 is GTSNPN, CDR2 SVGIG, per germline (reference sequence). The CDR3 sequence is CAWNNGGGTGKLFF. DNA for the CDR3: TGTGCCTGGAACAACGGGGGGGGCACCGGGAAGCTGTTTTTT.

Only one count was recorded for this clonotype. The germline gene is not matched at one end of the junction; a read error may be the cause. The chain is built from TRBV11-2 and TRBJ2-1; D is perhaps TRBD1 (6 bases). The CDR3 runs to 16 residues. From germline, CDR1 is SGHAT and CDR2 FQNNGV. The chain's CDR3 is CASRLVAGQSYDEQFF. CDR3 sequence (DNA): TGTGCCAGCAGATTGGTTGCTGGACAGTCCTACGATGAGCAGTTCTTC. Using reference TRBV11-2 and TRBJ2-1 for the parts outside the CDR3, the full variable domain is EAGVAQSPRYKIIEKRQSVAFWCNPISGHATLYWYQQILGQGPKLLIQFQNNGVVDDSQLPKDRFSAERLKGVDSTLKIQPAKLEDSAVYLCASRLVAGQSYDEQFFGPGTRLTVL.

This clonotype was observed a few times. A much larger clone differs from this one at a single base, so this may be a read error. The CDR3 region is CASRPHGVSNYGYTF. Here the CDR3 DNA reads TGTGCCAGCCGGCCCCACGGGGTTTCTAACTATGGCTACACCTTC. The chain combines TRBV12-3 or TRBV12-4 with TRBJ1-2, with D unresolved. CDR3 length: 15 residues. Trimming took 8 bases from V and 0 from J, leaving 16 bases between them.

In the case of this clonotype: Relative to the germline gene, one junction end is altered; a read error may explain this. The chain has TRBV11-2 and TRBJ2-7; 8 bases are a match to TRBD1. This CDR3 has 15 residues. CDR1 is SGHAT and CDR2 is FQNNGV in the germline V gene. The CDR3 nucleotides are TGCGCCAGCAGCCTATACGGAACAGGGGGTTTCGAGCAGTACTTC. Translating it yields CASSLYGTGGFEQYF. Variable domain in full (rest from reference TRBV11-2 and TRBJ2-7): EAGVAQSPRYKIIEKRQSVAFWCNPISGHATLYWYQQILGQGPKLLIQFQNNGVVDDSQLPKDRFSAERLKGVDSTLKIQPAKLEDSAVYLCASSLYGTGGFEQYFGPGTRLTVT.

Note on this clonotype: A much larger clone lies a single base off, so this may be a read error. The rearrangement joins TRBV28 to TRBJ1-1; tentative D call: TRBD1 (5 bases). Germline assignment: CDR1 MDHEN and CDR2 SYDVKM. The CDR3 covers 15 residues. Trimming pared 4 bases from V and 4 bases from J, leaving 16 bases between. This chain's CDR3 is CASSSRGLPGTEAFF. The CDR3 nucleotides read TGTGCCAGCAGTTCCCGGGGCCTCCCTGGCACTGAAGCTTTCTTT.

The V call is TRBV11-2, the J call TRBJ2-3; TRBD2 aligns across 11 bases. Trimming took 3 bases from V and 15 from J; bases not matched to a gene: 11. Per germline, CDR1 SGHAT and CDR2 FQNNGV. The CDR3 consists of 14 residues. The CDR3 sequence is CASSFLAGGVQKYF. The CDR3 DNA follows: TGTGCCAGCAGCTTTCTAGCGGGGGGCGTCCAGAAATATTTT. Full variable domain (rest looked up from reference TRBV11-2 and TRBJ2-3): EAGVAQSPRYKIIEKRQSVAFWCNPISGHATLYWYQQILGQGPKLLIQFQNNGVVDDSQLPKDRFSAERLKGVDSTLKIQPAKLEDSAVYLCASSFLAGGVQKYFGPGTRLTVL.

Points on this clonotype: Without the conserved terminal phenylalanine or tryptophan, this CDR3 likely stems from a read error. The chain links TRBV11-2 to TRBJ2-3; TRBD2 aligns across 7 bases. The germline V gene has CDR1 SGHAT and CDR2 FQNNGV. CDR3 length: 15 residues. For the CDR3, the DNA is TGTGCCAGCAGCTTCTTCCTAGCGGTGGCAGATACACAGTATTTA. Its protein product is CASSFFLAVADTQYL.

The chain joins TRBV20-1 to TRBJ2-2, with 10 bases that match TRBD2. Trimming took 5 bases from V and 6 from J; bases not matched to a gene: 21. Germline loops: CDR1 DFQATT, CDR2 SNEGSKA (reference sequence). The CDR3 is 19 amino acids. The CDR3: CSAYYPGSSGSAVSGELFF. The DNA of the CDR3 is TGCAGTGCTTATTACCCCGGGTCTAGCGGGAGTGCCGTGTCCGGGGAGCTGTTTTTT.

Only one count was recorded for this clonotype. No conserved phenylalanine or tryptophan ends this CDR3, so it is likely a read error. The DNA is omitted, as the CDR3 cannot be located on it reliably, and the CDR3 follows TCRdb's listing. The chain combines TRBV4-3 with TRBJ2-3. Germline lookup yields CDR1 LGHNA and CDR2 YSLEER. The CDR3 is 13 residues long, ends included. CDR3 sequence reads: CASSQENADTQYI.

This clonotype was seen only once. The junction and the germline gene differ at one end; a read error may be behind it. The chain combines TRBV6-1 with TRBJ2-3; D tentatively reads TRBD1 or TRBD2 (6 bases each). The CDR3 totals 15 residues. Per the germline V gene, CDR1 is MNHNS and CDR2 is SASEGT. In nucleotides, the CDR3 is TGTGCCAACAGTGAACTAGTGGAGGGGGCAGATACGCAGTATTTT. Translation: CANSELVEGADTQYF.

On this clonotype itself: At one end, the junction sequence differs from germline, possibly due to a read error. The gene calls are TRBV7-9 and TRBJ1-4, with 9 nucleotides matching TRBD1. Germline-derived CDR1 and CDR2 are SEHNR and FQNEAQ (reference sequence). CDR3 length equals 14 residues. The CDR3 loop reads CASNSGQGNEKLIF. CDR3 DNA sequence: TGTGCCAGCAACTCGGGACAGGGAAATGAAAAACTGATTTTT. The variable domain in full, with the rest retrieved from reference TRBV7-9 and TRBJ1-4, is DTGVSQNPRHKITKRGQNVTFRCDPISEHNRLYWYRQTLGQGPEFLTYFQNEAQLEKSRLLSDRFSAERPKGSFSTLEIQRTEQGDSAMYLCASNSGQGNEKLIFGSGTQLSVL.

Of note for this clonotype: Without the conserved terminal phenylalanine or tryptophan, this CDR3 likely stems from a read error. No DNA is shown, since the ends of the CDR3 on it are uncertain; the CDR3 is the one TCRdb lists. The V and J genes are TRBV11-2 and TRBJ1-5; TRBD1, as called in the table, went unchecked against the DNA. The CDR3 has 15 amino acids, counting both end residues. Germline CDR1 and CDR2: SGHAT and FQNNGV. CDR3 residues: CASSAGHDSNQPQHC.

For this clonotype: Germline and junction disagree at one end, which may indicate a read error. The chain couples TRBV4-1 to TRBJ2-2, with 12 bases lining up with TRBD2. The CDR3 spans 17 residues. Germline V CDR1 and CDR2: MGHRA, YSYEKL. The CDR3 is CASSSRTSGTNTGELSF. DNA for the CDR3: TGCGCCAGCAGCTCCCGGACTAGCGGGACGAACACCGGGGAGCTGTCTTTT.

A note on this clonotype: An end of the junction does not agree with germline; a read error may underlie this. J is TRBJ2-3 and V is TRBV6-5; no clear D. Looked up from germline, CDR1 is MNHEY and CDR2 is SVGAGI. There are 12 residues in the CDR3. For the CDR3, the DNA is TGTCCCATCAGCGCAGGCACAGATACGCAGTACTTT. It yields the protein CPISAGTDTQYF.

Worth noting for this clonotype: Lacking the conserved final phenylalanine or tryptophan, this CDR3 likely reflects a read error. V is TRBV20-1 and J is TRBJ1-6, with unresolved D. Trimming stripped 6 bases from V and 9 bases from J, with 15 bases between. The CDR3 consists of 13 residues. The germline V gene has CDR1 DFQATT and CDR2 SNEGSKA (reference sequence). The CDR3 loop reads CSATLIVASPLHI. In DNA, the CDR3 is TGCAGTGCCACCTTGATTGTGGCTTCACCCCTCCACATT.

The chain couples TRBV5-6 to TRBJ2-7; TRBD2 is a possible D gene (7 bases). Trimming pared 0 bases from V and 6 bases from J, leaving 16 bases between. Germline lookup yields CDR1 SGHDT and CDR2 YYEEEE. This CDR3 has 15 amino acids. The CDR3 reads CASSLVPGGGSEQYF. The CDR3 DNA reads as TGTGCCAGCAGCTTGGTACCGGGGGGCGGGAGCGAGCAGTACTTC.

This chain connects TRBV5-1 to TRBJ2-1, with D perhaps given as TRBD1 or TRBD2 (6 bases each). The V end lost 2 bases, the J end lost 4 bases, and 10 bases lay between the germline ends. Germline values: CDR1 SGHRS, CDR2 YFSETQ. The CDR3 contains 14 residues. The CDR3 region is CASSFGGGYNEQFF. DNA of the CDR3: TGCGCCAGCAGCTTCGGGGGCGGGTACAATGAGCAGTTCTTC.

Remarks on this clonotype: One end of the junction varies from germline; a read error may be responsible. The rearrangement links TRBV11-2 to TRBJ1-2, with D uncertain. CDR1 and CDR2 from the germline V gene are SGHAT and FQNNGV. This CDR3 contains 15 residues. The CDR3 loop is CASSSRTSADYGYPF. CDR3 sequence (DNA): TGTGCCAGCAGCTCCAGGACCTCCGCGGACTATGGCTACCCCTTC.

Worth noting for this clonotype: At one end the junction does not follow the germline gene, possibly because of a read error. The chain has TRBV30 and TRBJ1-1, with a possible D match to TRBD1 (5 bases). CDR1 GTSNPN and CDR2 SVGIG come from the germline V gene (reference sequence). The CDR3 extends over 14 amino acids. The CDR3 bases are TGTGCCTGGAGTGTTGGGGGTACGGGCACTGAAGCTTTGTTT. This translates into CAWSVGGTGTEALF.

This clonotype was found once. The J gene is TRBJ2-6, the V gene TRBV11-1, with TRBD1 matching 7 bases. The CDR3 consists of 18 residues. With 5 bases clipped from V and 6 bases from J, the junction kept 16 bases outside the gene matches. CDR1 and CDR2 from the germline V gene are SGHAT and FQDESV (reference sequence). The CDR3: CASSQRGQCYFEANVLTF. In DNA, the CDR3 is TGTGCCAGCAGCCAGAGGGGACAGTGCTACTTTGAGGCCAACGTCCTGACTTTC.

Details on this clonotype: Compared with germline, one end of the junction differs, possibly owing to a read error. V and J are TRBV5-4 and TRBJ2-7; 7 bases map to TRBD2. This CDR3 contains 15 residues. Looked up from germline, CDR1 is SGHNT and CDR2 is YYREEE (reference sequence). The CDR3 reads CASRLGREPAYEQYF. In DNA form, the CDR3 reads TGTGCCAGCAGATTGGGGCGGGAGCCTGCCTACGAGCAGTACTTC.

Regarding this clonotype: Sequence at one end of the junction differs from germline and may be a read error. The V and J genes are TRBV9 and TRBJ2-3, with 11 bases aligning to TRBD2. The length of the CDR3 is 16 residues. The germline CDR1 and CDR2 sequences are SGDLS and YYNGEE. The CDR3 region is CAGSDGTSGTTDTQYF. CDR3 sequence (DNA): TGTGCCGGCAGTGACGGGACTAGCGGTACCACAGATACGCAGTATTTT.

Concerning this clonotype: Since no conserved phenylalanine or tryptophan closes the CDR3, a read error is the likely cause. J is TRBJ2-7 and V is TRBV11-2; D is perhaps TRBD1 or TRBD2 (5 bases each). CDR1 SGHAT and CDR2 FQNNGV come from the germline V gene. Trimming left V 0 bases short and J 6 bases short, with 21 bases between. The CDR3 consists of 17 residues. The DNA of the CDR3 is TGTGCCAGCAGCTTAGACGGAAGGGACGTGGGAATCTTCGAGCAGTACTCC. This encodes CASSLDGRDVGIFEQYS.

Regarding this clonotype: A read error may account for a junction end that differs from germline. The rearrangement joins TRBV20-1 to TRBJ2-2, with 14 bases aligning to TRBD2. The CDR3 runs to 16 residues. Germline lookup yields CDR1 DFQATT and CDR2 SNEGSKA (reference sequence). The CDR3 sequence: CSARGTSGGDAGELFF. For the CDR3, the DNA is TGCAGTGCTAGGGGGACTAGCGGGGGAGACGCCGGGGAGTTGTTTTTC.

Points on this clonotype: A much more abundant neighbour one base away suggests this may be a read error. V usage is TRBV20-1 and J usage is TRBJ1-5; D possibly corresponds to TRBD1 (5 bases). The CDR3 runs 14 residues. Trimming stripped 8 bases from V and 4 bases from J, with 18 bases between. Per germline, CDR1 DFQATT and CDR2 SNEGSKA (reference sequence). CDR3 sequence: CSTMRGGANQPQHF. The CDR3 bases are TGCAGTACCATGAGGGGCGGGGCGAATCAGCCCCAGCATTTT.

This clonotype was observed once. The junction departs from germline at one end; a sequencing error may be responsible. V and J are TRBV24-1 and TRBJ2-7; 7 nucleotides agree with TRBD2. The CDR3 contains 15 residues. The germline gives CDR1 KGHDR, CDR2 SFDVKD. This CDR3 reads CATSERTIGRHEQYF. Written as DNA, the CDR3 is TGTGCCACAAGTGAAAGGACTATCGGGAGGCACGAGCAGTACTTC.

Turning to this clonotype: Without the conserved terminal phenylalanine or tryptophan, this CDR3 likely stems from a read error. This chain joins TRBV25-1 and TRBJ2-7; D might be TRBD2 (6 bases). The V and J ends lost 4 bases and 7 bases respectively, with 14 bases between them. Germline CDR1 and CDR2: MGHDK and SYGVNS. The CDR3 covers 13 residues. CDR3 in amino acids: CASSGGVRLEQYL. Written as DNA, the CDR3 is TGTGCCAGCAGTGGGGGGGTAAGACTAGAGCAGTACTTA.

The gene calls are TRBV20-1 and TRBJ2-1; 7 bases map to TRBD2. CDR3 length equals 15 residues. Germline CDR1 DFQATT, CDR2 SNEGSKA (reference sequence). Trimming cost V 6 bases and J 9 bases; bases outside gene matches: 17. The CDR3 loop reads CSAMIGAGVGSEQFF. The DNA of the CDR3 is TGCAGTGCCATGATAGGGGCGGGAGTCGGGAGTGAGCAGTTCTTC.